These T cell receptor beta chains were read from a single sample in a study of beta chain features in type 1 diabetes. Sequencing used immunoSEQ multiplex PCR; TCRdb keeps in-frame clones, though not all of them. The sample consists of some 220,000 clones, roughly 11% of them appearing once. Input material: central memory CD4+ T cells from blood. The source is a man between 18 and 29 years old in good health. Each CDR3 is given with its conserved first and last residue. Each record gives: CDR3 DNA, CDR3 protein, clone size, D gene, CDR3 length, V gene, J gene. The D gene is left open where the match is weak. Expanded clones get a size class; other rows say once, few or many, or leave the size out.

cdr3_nt: TGTGCCAGCAGTGCCCACTCGAGGACGGAGTACGAGCAGTACTTC
cdr3_aa: CASSAHSRTEYEQYF
clone_size: NA
d_call: NA
cdr3_length: 15
v_call: TRBV25-1
j_call: TRBJ2-7

cdr3_nt: TGCGCCAGCAGCCAGACGGGGTCTATGAACACTGAAGCTTTCTTT
cdr3_aa: CASSQTGSMNTEAFF
clone_size: few
d_call: NA
cdr3_length: 15
v_call: TRBV4-1
j_call: TRBJ1-1

cdr3_nt: TGTGCCAGCAGCTTAGATCCCAGGGGAGAGACCCAGTACTTC
cdr3_aa: CASSLDPRGETQYF
clone_size: many
d_call: NA
cdr3_length: 14
v_call: TRBV11-2
j_call: TRBJ2-5

cdr3_nt: TGTGCCAGCAGCTCCGGGACTAGCGGGAGGGCCCGGGATACGCAGTATTTT
cdr3_aa: CASSSGTSGRARDTQYF
clone_size: NA
d_call: TRBD2
cdr3_length: 17
v_call: TRBV7-2
j_call: TRBJ2-3

cdr3_nt: TGTGCCTGCATACCTAAGGGGGCGTTAGACGAGCAGTACTTC
cdr3_aa: CACIPKGALDEQYF
clone_size: NA
d_call: TRBD1
cdr3_length: 14
v_call: TRBV30
j_call: TRBJ2-7

cdr3_nt: TGTGCCATCAAGGGGACAGACCAAGGCAATGAGCAGTTCTTC
cdr3_aa: CAIKGTDQGNEQFF
clone_size: few
d_call: TRBD1
cdr3_length: 14
v_call: TRBV10-3
j_call: TRBJ2-1

cdr3_nt: TGTGCCAGCAGCTCCGGGACAGGGGGATACAATGAGCAGTTCTTC
cdr3_aa: CASSSGTGGYNEQFF
clone_size: NA
d_call: TRBD1
cdr3_length: 15
v_call: TRBV4-2
j_call: TRBJ2-1

cdr3_nt: TGTGCCATCAGTGAGTCGGGAGCGGAATTTGAGAGTACGCAGTATTTT
cdr3_aa: CAISESGAEFESTQYF
clone_size: many
d_call: NA
cdr3_length: 16
v_call: TRBV10-3
j_call: TRBJ2-3

cdr3_nt: TGTGCCAGCTCAGCCAGGGTAGAGAGCTACGAGCAGTACTTC
cdr3_aa: CASSARVESYEQYF
clone_size: NA
d_call: NA
cdr3_length: 14
v_call: TRBV18
j_call: TRBJ2-7

cdr3_nt: TGTGCCAGCAGCTCGGGACTAGCGGGAGCAGCCGATACGCAGTATTTT
cdr3_aa: CASSSGLAGAADTQYF
clone_size: many
d_call: TRBD2
cdr3_length: 16
v_call: TRBV9
j_call: TRBJ2-3

cdr3_nt: TGTGCCAGCAGACCTGACAGTCCCGATGGCTACACCTTC
cdr3_aa: CASRPDSPDGYTF
clone_size: NA
d_call: NA
cdr3_length: 13
v_call: TRBV6-6
j_call: TRBJ1-2